The present T cell receptor (beta chain) was sequenced within a study of CD8 T cells in ankylosing spondylitis. V was clipped by 0 bases and J by 2 bases, with 8 bases between them. The germline V gene encodes CDR1 MNHEY and CDR2 SVGAGI. The CDR3 runs to 15 residues. Study findings and constraints: What seemed typical of ankylosing spondylitis blood was a TCR beta motif built from roughly eight highly homologous variants. Disease-linked clones reportedly showed significant enrichment in matched ankylosing spondylitis synovial fluid. Clones linked with disease were CD8+ and fairly uncommon in the peripheral blood. Some motif variants were previously reported in reactive arthritis synovial fluid and blood.

The sample holds many counts of this clonotype. Its antigen is unknown. From the 5' RACE reads, TCRdb called clonotypes with MiXCR, one entry per CDR3 protein. The table has roughly 91,000 distinct CDR3 sequences, about 8.6% seen once. Sequenced sample: blood, either unsorted or a sorted T cell fraction (not recorded which). The gene calls are TRBV6-5 and TRBJ1-5, with D possibly being TRBD1 (5 bases). The origin of this receptor is a male donor with ankylosing spondylitis or in good health (not recorded which). CDR3 nucleotide sequence: TGTGCCAGCAGTTACTCGGGGACTGGCAATCAGCCCCAGCATTTT. Its protein is CASSYSGTGNQPQHF.